A selection of T cell receptor beta chains follows, all from one sample in a study of a mutant IDH1 vaccine in newly diagnosed glioma. Their antigens are not known. Using immunoSEQ multiplex PCR, the repertoire was profiled, and TCRdb retains in-frame clones only, with some absent. The profile shows 50,000 to 60,000 clones, around 90% of them singletons. The material sequenced was PBMCs, taken from a glioma patient whose treatment included an IDH1 peptide vaccine. The source is a man aged 45-60 years with glioma. CDR3s include the opening cysteine and the closing phenylalanine or tryptophan. The order of the fields is J gene, V gene, CDR3 protein.

TRBJ1-5 | TRBV5-6 | CASSRDGGSNQPQHF
TRBJ1-1 | TRBV27 | CASSLYGTGGVTEAFF
TRBJ2-5 | TRBV2 | CASSEEAAGTQYF
TRBJ1-1 | TRBV6-8 | CASSYGGTDNTEAFF
TRBJ2-7 | TRBV29-1 | CSGRQGNEQYF
TRBJ2-1 | TRBV7-9 | CASSHPGTGWNDEQFF
TRBJ2-3 | TRBV29-1 | CSVAPGDTQYF
TRBJ1-6 | TRBV2 | CASSGGGSAYNSPLHF
TRBJ2-7 | TRBV29-1 | CSVKPGQASYEQYF
TRBJ1-6 | TRBV28 | CASSRHGSPLHF
TRBJ1-2 | TRBV27 | CASSRSTRNYGYTF
TRBJ2-3 | TRBV9 | CASSALTVLGTDTQYF
TRBJ2-2 | TRBV5-4 | CATGGGGVTGELFF
TRBJ2-5 | TRBV2 | CASSEGKTQYF
TRBJ2-1 | TRBV5-8 | CASSAGLYNEQFF
TRBJ2-1 | TRBV5-1 | CASSQFMGSSYNEQFF
TRBJ1-3 | TRBV7-8 | CASSLDPYPGNTIYF
TRBJ2-7 | TRBV4-3 | CASSQDRQSYEQYF